This T cell receptor beta chain is drawn from a study of graft-versus-host responses after intestinal transplantation. The overall study: Recipients across the board were started on anti-thymocyte globulin induction, then kept on tacrolimus and steroids for approximately three years.

Points on this clone: Its target is not known.

The CDR3 covers 13 residues. Germline CDR1 reads MNHEY; CDR2 reads SVGAGI. V lost 4 bases and J lost 6, with 13 bases in between. Study-wide results and limits: The recipient marrow held GvH clones, and some of them showed up first in ileum or blood.

Sequencing was performed with immunoSEQ multiplex PCR; in TCRdb, only in-frame clones are kept and a portion is missing. The sample holds about 93,000 clones; just under 95% are singletons and the top ten take roughly 0.5%. V usage is TRBV6-5 and J usage is TRBJ2-7; D perhaps matches TRBD1 (6 bases). This clonotype originated in a human donor who received an intestinal transplant. Sequences were derived from unstimulated CD8+ T cells sorted from spleen or lymph node cells, sampled before intestinal transplant. CDR3 nucleotide sequence: TGTGCCAGCAGTTCCCTGACAGGCGGCGAGCAGTACTTC. Translation gives CASSSLTGGEQYF.